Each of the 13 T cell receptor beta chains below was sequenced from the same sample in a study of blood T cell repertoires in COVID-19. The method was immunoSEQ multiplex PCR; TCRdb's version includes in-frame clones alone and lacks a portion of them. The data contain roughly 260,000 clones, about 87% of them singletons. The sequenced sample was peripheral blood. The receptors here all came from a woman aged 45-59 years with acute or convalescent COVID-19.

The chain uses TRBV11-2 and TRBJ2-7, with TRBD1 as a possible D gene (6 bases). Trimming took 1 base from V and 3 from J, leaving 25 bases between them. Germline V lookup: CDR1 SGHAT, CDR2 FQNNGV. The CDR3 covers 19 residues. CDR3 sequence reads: CASSLAASWVQGSFYEQYF. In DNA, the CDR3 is TGTGCCAGCAGCTTAGCGGCAAGTTGGGTCCAGGGGAGCTTCTACGAGCAGTACTTC.

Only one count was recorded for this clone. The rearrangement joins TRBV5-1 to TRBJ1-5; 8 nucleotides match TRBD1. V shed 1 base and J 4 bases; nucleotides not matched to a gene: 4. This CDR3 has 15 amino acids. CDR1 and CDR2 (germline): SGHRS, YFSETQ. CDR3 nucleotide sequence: TGCGCCAGCAGCTTGTCAGGGGGCCAAAATCAGCCCCAGCATTTT. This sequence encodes CASSLSGGQNQPQHF.

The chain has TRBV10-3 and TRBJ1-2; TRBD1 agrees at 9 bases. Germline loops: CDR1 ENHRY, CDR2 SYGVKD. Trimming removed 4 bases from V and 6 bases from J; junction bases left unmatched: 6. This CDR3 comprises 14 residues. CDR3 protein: CAISGAGTGHGYTF. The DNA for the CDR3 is TGTGCCATCAGTGGCGCCGGGACAGGGCATGGCTACACCTTC.

CDR3 coding DNA: TGCGCCAGCAGCTTGGGATCGGGGAGTAGAACAGATACGCAGTATTTT. It encodes CASSLGSGSRTDTQYF. The rearrangement uses TRBV5-1 and TRBJ2-3, with D maybe TRBD2 (5 bases). The CDR3 loop spans 16 amino acids. From germline, CDR1 is SGHRS and CDR2 YFSETQ. Trimming shortened V by 0 bases and J by 3 bases, and 14 bases separated the two germline ends.

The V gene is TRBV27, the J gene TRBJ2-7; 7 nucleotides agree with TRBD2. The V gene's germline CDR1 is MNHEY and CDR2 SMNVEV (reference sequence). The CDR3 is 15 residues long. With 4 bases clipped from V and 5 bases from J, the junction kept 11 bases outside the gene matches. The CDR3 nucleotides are TGTGCCAGCAGTTCCTTGGGTAGCGGGTTCCACGAGCAGTACTTC. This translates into CASSSLGSGFHEQYF.

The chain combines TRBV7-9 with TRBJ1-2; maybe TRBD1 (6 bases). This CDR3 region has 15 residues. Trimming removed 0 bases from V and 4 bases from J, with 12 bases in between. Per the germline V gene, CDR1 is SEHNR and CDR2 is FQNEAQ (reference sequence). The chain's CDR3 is CASSLATGRTYGYTF. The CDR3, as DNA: TGTGCCAGCAGCTTAGCCACAGGGAGAACCTATGGCTACACCTTC.

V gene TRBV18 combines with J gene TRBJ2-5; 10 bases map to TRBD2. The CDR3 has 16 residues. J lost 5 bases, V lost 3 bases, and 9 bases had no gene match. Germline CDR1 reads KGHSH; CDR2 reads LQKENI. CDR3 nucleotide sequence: TGTGCCAGCTCACCTCTTCTAGCGGGAGTTGGGGAGACCCAGTACTTC. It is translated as CASSPLLAGVGETQYF.

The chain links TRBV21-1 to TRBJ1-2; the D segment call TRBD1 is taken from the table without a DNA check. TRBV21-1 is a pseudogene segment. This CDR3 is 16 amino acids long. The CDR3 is CASSNDLQGADYGYTF. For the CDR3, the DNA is TGTGCCAGCAGCAACGATTTGCAGGGGGCTGACTATGGCTACACCTTC.

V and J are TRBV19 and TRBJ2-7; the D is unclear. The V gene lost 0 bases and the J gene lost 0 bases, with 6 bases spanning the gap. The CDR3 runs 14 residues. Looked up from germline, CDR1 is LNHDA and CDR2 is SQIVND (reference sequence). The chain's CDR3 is CASSIDHSSYEQYF. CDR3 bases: TGTGCCAGTAGTATAGATCACAGCTCCTACGAGCAGTACTTC.

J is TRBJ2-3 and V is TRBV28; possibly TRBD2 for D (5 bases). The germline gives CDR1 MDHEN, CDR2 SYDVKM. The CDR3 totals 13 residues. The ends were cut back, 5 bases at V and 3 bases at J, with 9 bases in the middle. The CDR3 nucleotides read TGTGCCAGCAGTCTAGGCGGGACAGATACGCAGTATTTT. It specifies CASSLGGTDTQYF.

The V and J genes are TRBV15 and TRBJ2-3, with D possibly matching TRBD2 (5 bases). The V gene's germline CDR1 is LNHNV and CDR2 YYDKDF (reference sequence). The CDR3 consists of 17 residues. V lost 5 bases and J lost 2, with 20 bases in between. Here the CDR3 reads CATSGERTAHLTDTQYF. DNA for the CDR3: TGTGCCACCAGCGGGGAGCGGACTGCACACCTCACAGATACGCAGTATTTT.

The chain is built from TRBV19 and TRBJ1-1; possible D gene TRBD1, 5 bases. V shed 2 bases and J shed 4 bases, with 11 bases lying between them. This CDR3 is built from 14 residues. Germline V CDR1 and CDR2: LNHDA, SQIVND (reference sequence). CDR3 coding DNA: TGTGCCAGTAGTATATGGGGCGTGGGCACTGAAGCTTTCTTT. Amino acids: CASSIWGVGTEAFF.

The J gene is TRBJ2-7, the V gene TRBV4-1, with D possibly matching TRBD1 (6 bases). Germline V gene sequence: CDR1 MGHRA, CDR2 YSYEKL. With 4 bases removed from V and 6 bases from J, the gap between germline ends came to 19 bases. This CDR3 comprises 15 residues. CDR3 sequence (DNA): TGCGCCAGCAGCCCGGGCCCACAGGGCATCGCCGAGCAGTACTTC. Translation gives CASSPGPQGIAEQYF.